This TCR beta chain was documented in a study of blood T cell repertoires in COVID-19. Study at large: The United States, Italy and Spain provided the acute and convalescent COVID-19 samples. T cells, B-cell-depleted T cells, or PBMCs supplied cDNA or gDNA.

The CDR3 extends over 15 amino acids. Germline assignment: CDR1 SGHTS and CDR2 YDEGEE. V was cut by 4 bases and J by 1 base, with 14 bases left in between. As originally analysed: Counts of nucleated cells, estimated from reference gene primer amplification, were obtained. Using immunoSEQ multiplex PCR, the repertoire was profiled, and TCRdb retains in-frame clones only, with some absent. D and trimming come from the DNA, and the V and J calls and clone size come from that table. Altogether 200,000 or so clones are present, approximately 85% being singletons, with the ten largest covering more than 3%.

The receptor's source is a man in his sixties with acute or convalescent COVID-19. Sequenced material: peripheral blood. The V gene is TRBV5-8, the J gene TRBJ1-1; tentative D call: TRBD1 (5 bases). CDR3 in DNA: TGTGCCAGCAGCCGAGAAGGGGCCGGGAACACTGAAGCTTTCTTT. Translating it yields CASSREGAGNTEAFF.